The 3 T cell receptor beta chains listed next were all sequenced from one sample in a study of regulatory T cells in long-lasting Graves disease. Arm-PCR of CDR3 regions with iRepertoire HTBI primers generated TCR beta libraries. TCRdb itself ran the multiplex PCR reads through MiXCR, one entry per CDR3 protein. The sample yields hundreds of thousands of distinct CDR3 sequences, around 17% seen once. Time point reported: newly diagnosed GD, antithyroid drugs for less than 3 months. PBMC RNA served as the TCR library source. The same sample was also used in a study of T cells in Graves' hyperthyroidism and ophthalmopathy.

The source material was peripheral blood mononuclear cells (PBMCs), sampled at new diagnosis, from a patient treated with antithyroid drugs. The receptors derive from a woman aged 30 to 39 with Graves disease.

This clonotype was seen at least ten times. The rearrangement links TRBV5-1 to TRBJ2-1; D unresolved. CDR1 SGHRS and CDR2 YFSETQ come from the germline V gene. This CDR3 is 17 amino acids long. V lost 2 bases and J 2 bases, leaving 17 bases between the germline ends. CDR3 sequence: CASSLGLRARAYNEQFF. In DNA, the CDR3 is TGCGCCAGCAGCTTAGGGCTTCGGGCAAGAGCCTACAATGAGCAGTTCTTC. The whole variable domain, filled in from reference TRBV5-1 and TRBJ2-1, reads KAGVTQTPRYLIKTRGQQVTLSCSPISGHRSVSWYQQTPGQGLQFLFEYFSETQRNKGNFPGRFSGRQFSNSRSEMNVSTLELGDSALYLCASSLGLRARAYNEQFFGPGTRLTVL.

The rearrangement joins TRBV7-2 to TRBJ2-4; D might be TRBD2 (5 bases). V was cut by 4 bases and J by 9 bases, with 22 bases left in between. Germline V CDR1 and CDR2: SGHTA, FQGNSA. This CDR3 has 16 residues. The chain's CDR3 is CASSSERYGESTIQYF. In DNA form, the CDR3 reads TGTGCCAGCAGCTCCGAGAGGTACGGGGAATCCACCATTCAGTACTTC. The full variable domain, in which reference TRBV7-2 and TRBJ2-4 provide the parts outside the CDR3, is GAGVSQSPSNKVTEKGKDVELRCDPISGHTALYWYRQSLGQGLEFLIYFQGNSAPDKSGLPSDRFSAERTGGSVSTLTIQRTQQEDSAVYLCASSSERYGESTIQYFGAGTRLSVL.

There are a few counts of this clonotype. This chain uses TRBV10-2 with TRBJ2-2; TRBD1 aligns across 8 bases. Germline V gene data show CDR1 as WSHSY and CDR2 as SAAADI. The junction had 7 bases not matched to a gene; V was cut back by 6 bases and J by 1 base. This CDR3 is 16 amino acids long. CDR3 sequence reads: CASRLSGTGNTGELFF. DNA for the CDR3: TGCGCCAGCAGACTGAGTGGGACAGGGAACACCGGGGAGCTGTTTTTT.